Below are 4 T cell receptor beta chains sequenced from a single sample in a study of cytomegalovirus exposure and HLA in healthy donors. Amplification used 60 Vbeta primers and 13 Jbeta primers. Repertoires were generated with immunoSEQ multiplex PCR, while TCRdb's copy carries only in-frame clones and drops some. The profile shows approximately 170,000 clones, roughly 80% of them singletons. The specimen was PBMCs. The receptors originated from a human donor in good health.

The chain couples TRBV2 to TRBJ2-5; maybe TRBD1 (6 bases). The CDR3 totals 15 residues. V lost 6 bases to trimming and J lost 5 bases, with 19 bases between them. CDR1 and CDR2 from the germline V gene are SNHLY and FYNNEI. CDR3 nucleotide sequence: TGTGCCAGCAGGGTAACAGGGATTTTTTTGGAGACCCAGTACTTC. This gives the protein CASRVTGIFLETQYF.

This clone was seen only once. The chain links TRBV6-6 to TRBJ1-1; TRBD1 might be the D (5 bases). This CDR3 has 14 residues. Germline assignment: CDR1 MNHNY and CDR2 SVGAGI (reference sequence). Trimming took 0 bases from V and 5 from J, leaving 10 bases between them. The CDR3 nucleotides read TGTGCCAGCAGTTACTCAGGGGAAGGGACTGAAGCTTTCTTT. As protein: CASSYSGEGTEAFF.

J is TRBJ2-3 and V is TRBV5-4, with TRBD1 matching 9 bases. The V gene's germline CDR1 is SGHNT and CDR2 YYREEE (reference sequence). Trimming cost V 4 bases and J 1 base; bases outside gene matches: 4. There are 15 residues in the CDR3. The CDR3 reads CASSRRTGGTDTQYF. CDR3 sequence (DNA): TGTGCCAGCAGCCGTCGGACAGGGGGCACAGATACGCAGTATTTT. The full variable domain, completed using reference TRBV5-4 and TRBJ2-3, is ETGVTQSPTHLIKTRGQQVTLRCSSQSGHNTVSWYQQALGQGPQFIFQYYREEENGRGNFPPRFSGLQFPNYSSELNVNALELDDSALYLCASSRRTGGTDTQYFGPGTRLTVL.

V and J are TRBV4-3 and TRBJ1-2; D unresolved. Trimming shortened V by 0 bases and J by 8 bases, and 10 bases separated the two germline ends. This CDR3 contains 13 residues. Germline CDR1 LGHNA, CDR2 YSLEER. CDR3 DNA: TGCGCCAGCAGCCAAGATCTTGGAGTGGGCTACACCTTC. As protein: CASSQDLGVGYTF.